The 25 T cell receptor beta chains given below trace back to one sample, sequenced in a study of graft-versus-host responses after intestinal transplantation. Sequencing was performed with immunoSEQ multiplex PCR; in TCRdb, only in-frame clones are kept and a portion is missing. The sample contains approximately 85,000 clones, 90% to 95% of which appear only once. These TCRs' antigens remain unknown. The specimen was unstimulated CD8+ T cells sorted from spleen or lymph node cells, collected before transplant. The receptors come from a human donor who was the organ donor for an intestinal transplant.

The CDR3 spells CASREWGQGENEQFF. The CDR3 DNA is TGTGCCAGTAGGGAGTGGGGACAGGGGGAAAATGAGCAGTTCTTC. The chain carries TRBV19 and TRBJ2-1; TRBD1 matches 11 bases. The germline CDR1 and CDR2 sequences are LNHDA and SQIVND (reference sequence). This CDR3 contains 15 residues. V shed 6 bases and J 7 bases; nucleotides not matched to a gene: 8.

The gene calls are TRBV6-6 and TRBJ2-5; 12 nucleotides align to TRBD2. Germline values: CDR1 MNHNY, CDR2 SVGAGI (reference sequence). After removal of 11 bases from V and 2 bases from J, the junction contained 3 bases not matched to a gene. CDR3 size: 13 residues. The CDR3 bases are TGTGCCGGAGGACTAGCGGGACAAGAGACCCAGTACTTC. Amino acid sequence: CAGGLAGQETQYF.

The J gene is TRBJ2-1, the V gene TRBV9, with TRBD2 matching over 11 bases. The CDR3 has 17 residues. Germline CDR1 and CDR2: SGDLS and YYNGEE. Germline trimming cut 0 bases from V and 7 bases from J; bases unmatched to any gene: 9. In DNA form, the CDR3 reads TGTGCCAGCAGCGTAGCCCCTGCTAGCGGGGGGCATAATGAGCAGTTCTTC. As protein: CASSVAPASGGHNEQFF. The whole variable domain, remainder taken from reference TRBV9 and TRBJ2-1, is DSGVTQTPKHLITATGQRVTLRCSPRSGDLSVYWYQQSLDQGLQFLIQYYNGEERAKGNILERFSAQQFPDLHSELNLSSLELGDSALYFCASSVAPASGGHNEQFFGPGTRLTVL.

The chain combines TRBV10-2 with TRBJ2-1; no definite D call. CDR3 length: 12 residues. Germline CDR1 WSHSY, CDR2 SAAADI. Trimming removed 5 bases at V and 9 bases at J, with 11 bases between. The CDR3 spells CASSLLIIEQFF. In DNA form, the CDR3 reads TGCGCCAGCAGTTTACTTATTATTGAGCAGTTCTTC.

The V call is TRBV27, the J call TRBJ2-7; 7 bases align to TRBD1. CDR1 is MNHEY and CDR2 is SMNVEV in the germline V gene (reference sequence). There are 13 residues in the CDR3. Unmatched junction bases numbered 4, after V lost 5 bases and J lost 3 bases. The CDR3 bases are TGTGCCAGCAGTGCGACAGGGATCTACGAGCAGTACTTC. This gives the protein CASSATGIYEQYF.

The chain recombines TRBV7-6 with TRBJ2-3, with 8 nucleotides matching TRBD1. This CDR3 contains 20 residues. Germline lookup yields CDR1 SGHVS and CDR2 FNYEAQ. Trimming at V came to 2 bases and at J to 3 bases, leaving 19 bases not matched to a gene. CDR3 in amino acids: CASSLRVARGLDGATDTQYF. The CDR3 region has the DNA TGTGCCAGCAGCTTAAGGGTCGCCAGGGGGCTGGACGGAGCTACAGATACGCAGTATTTT.

The chain combines TRBV11-3 with TRBJ1-1; 7 nucleotides match TRBD1. Germline CDR1 reads SGHNT; CDR2 reads YENEEA. Germline trimming cut 4 bases from V and 9 bases from J; bases unmatched to any gene: 8. The CDR3 spans 13 residues. As DNA, the CDR3 is TGTGCCAGCAGCTCACCGCTGACAGGGAAAGCTTTCTTT. Translating it yields CASSSPLTGKAFF. Supplemented by reference TRBV11-3 and TRBJ1-1, the full variable domain reads EAGVVQSPRYKIIEKKQPVAFWCNPISGHNTLYWYLQNLGQGPELLIRYENEEAVDDSQLPKDRFSAERLKGVDSTLKIQPAELGDSAVYLCASSSPLTGKAFFGQGTRLTVV.

The chain employs TRBV5-4 and TRBJ2-3; TRBD1 agrees at 7 bases. The CDR3 is made up of 14 amino acids. J gave up 3 bases and V 3 bases, and 4 bases lay outside the gene matches. Germline V gene sequence: CDR1 SGHNT, CDR2 YYREEE (reference sequence). The CDR3 sequence is CASSSGQVTDTQYF. CDR3 in DNA: TGTGCCAGCAGCTCTGGACAGGTTACAGATACGCAGTATTTT.

In this sample, this clone turned up once. The chain joins TRBV7-9 to TRBJ1-6; TRBD1 is a possible D gene (5 bases). The CDR3 is 15 residues long. Per germline, CDR1 SEHNR and CDR2 FQNEAQ (reference sequence). Trimming took 6 bases from V and 7 from J, leaving 16 bases between them. CDR3 nucleotide sequence: TGTGCCAGCAGTGCCCCATCAGGGCTCAATTCACCCCTCCACTTT. This encodes CASSAPSGLNSPLHF.

CDR3 protein: CASSYAADTQYF. DNA of the CDR3: TGTGCCAGCAGCTACGCGGCAGATACGCAGTATTTT. The chain uses TRBV11-2 and TRBJ2-3; D is ambiguous. CDR1 and CDR2 (germline): SGHAT, FQNNGV. CDR3 length: 12 amino acids. Trimming stripped 4 bases from V and 4 bases from J, with 6 bases between. Full variable domain (remainder filled in from reference TRBV11-2 and TRBJ2-3): EAGVAQSPRYKIIEKRQSVAFWCNPISGHATLYWYQQILGQGPKLLIQFQNNGVVDDSQLPKDRFSAERLKGVDSTLKIQPAKLEDSAVYLCASSYAADTQYFGPGTRLTVL.

The chain recombines TRBV6-5 with TRBJ2-3, with 7 bases fitting TRBD2. In germline, CDR1 is MNHEY, CDR2 SVGAGI. The CDR3 is 14 amino acids. V dropped 2 bases and J dropped 3; count of bases not matched to a gene: 2. The CDR3 sequence: CASSYGRGTDTQYF. The CDR3 DNA follows: TGTGCCAGCAGTTACGGGCGGGGGACAGATACGCAGTATTTT.

The chain carries TRBV7-9 and TRBJ2-2; 11 bases fit TRBD1. The V gene's germline CDR1 is SEHNR and CDR2 FQNEAQ (reference sequence). This CDR3 is 16 amino acids long. The V segment lost 6 bases and the J segment 9 bases; nucleotides outside the gene matches: 12. The CDR3 nucleotides read TGTGCCAGCAGTTCTTGGACAGGGGGCTACGCCAGGGAGCTGTTTTTT. The encoded protein is CASSSWTGGYARELFF. Full variable domain (remainder filled in from reference TRBV7-9 and TRBJ2-2): DTGVSQNPRHKITKRGQNVTFRCDPISEHNRLYWYRQTLGQGPEFLTYFQNEAQLEKSRLLSDRFSAERPKGSFSTLEIQRTEQGDSAMYLCASSSWTGGYARELFFGEGSRLTVL.

The V call is TRBV28, the J call TRBJ2-7; possible D gene TRBD2, 5 bases. V lost 6 bases, J lost 6 bases, and 18 bases lay in between. Germline CDR1 is MDHEN and CDR2 is SYDVKM. This CDR3 contains 14 residues. The CDR3 loop reads CASSAQLGIREQYF. The DNA of the CDR3 is TGTGCCAGCAGCGCGCAACTAGGGATACGCGAGCAGTACTTC. Looking up the rest from reference TRBV28 and TRBJ2-7 gives the full variable domain: DVKVTQSSRYLVKRTGEKVFLECVQDMDHENMFWYRQDPGLGLRLIYFSYDVKMKEKGDIPEGYSVSREKKERFSLILESASTNQTSMYLCASSAQLGIREQYFGPGTRLTVT.

The CDR3, as DNA: TGTGCCAGCAGCTTATGGGGGGAGTCCTACGAGCAGTACTTC. This encodes CASSLWGESYEQYF. The chain couples TRBV7-2 to TRBJ2-7, with a weak D call TRBD2 (6 bases). Germline V gives CDR1 SGHTA, CDR2 FQGNSA. V lost 2 bases and J lost 1, with 9 bases in between. This CDR3 has 14 residues.

The chain uses TRBV5-1 and TRBJ2-1; D is undetermined. Germline V gene data show CDR1 as SGHRS and CDR2 as YFSETQ. CDR3 length: 13 amino acids. With 7 bases removed from V and 9 bases from J, the gap between germline ends came to 17 bases. CDR3 DNA: TGCGCCAGCTCGCTCTCCCACGCGCCTGAGCAGTTCTTC. It translates to CASSLSHAPEQFF.

V is TRBV7-9 and J is TRBJ2-5; weak D call: TRBD2 (5 bases). The germline V and J ends were trimmed by 1 base and 7 bases, with 10 bases remaining between them. Germline values: CDR1 SEHNR, CDR2 FQNEAQ (reference sequence). The CDR3 is 13 amino acids. The CDR3 spells CASSLVVRGTQYF. The CDR3 DNA reads as TGTGCCAGCAGCTTAGTGGTTCGGGGGACCCAGTACTTC.

The chain joins TRBV19 to TRBJ1-2; a possible D gene is TRBD1 (5 bases). CDR1 is LNHDA and CDR2 is SQIVND in the germline V gene (reference sequence). The CDR3 is made up of 16 amino acids. V was pared by 7 bases and J by 4 bases, with 22 bases between. The CDR3 coding sequence is TGTGCCAGTACCCCCTTGGGGCAGGGTGCGCGCTATGGCTACACCTTC. Translated: CASTPLGQGARYGYTF.

This rearrangement joins TRBV9 to TRBJ2-5; 11 bases line up with TRBD2. Germline V gene lookup returns CDR1 SGDLS and CDR2 YYNGEE. The trim removed 0 bases at V and 5 bases at J, leaving 9 bases unmatched. This CDR3 is built from 17 residues. CDR3 bases: TGTGCCAGCAGCGTAGCCCTAGCGGGAGGAGAGGTGGAGACCCAGTACTTC. It codes for CASSVALAGGEVETQYF.

The rearrangement links TRBV6-6 to TRBJ2-2; 7 nucleotides line up with TRBD2. Trimming cost V 2 bases and J 5 bases; bases outside gene matches: 5. Germline lookup yields CDR1 MNHNY and CDR2 SVGAGI (reference sequence). This CDR3 has 15 amino acids. CDR3 sequence (DNA): TGTGCCAGCAGTTACCGAGCGGGGACTACCGGGGAGCTGTTTTTT. Amino acids: CASSYRAGTTGELFF.

The chain carries TRBV4-1 and TRBJ2-7; 8 nucleotides agree with TRBD2. Germline-derived CDR1 and CDR2 are MGHRA and YSYEKL. The CDR3 is made up of 16 amino acids. The trim removed 1 base at V and 5 bases at J, leaving 10 bases unmatched. DNA for the CDR3: TGCGCCAGCAGCCAAGTGTACGCCGGGAGGGCCGACGAGCAGTACTTC. Amino acids: CASSQVYAGRADEQYF.

The chain couples TRBV7-3 to TRBJ2-1, with 9 nucleotides matching TRBD1. V lost 5 bases and J lost 8; bases outside the gene matches: 7. Germline V gives CDR1 SGHTA, CDR2 FQGTGA. The CDR3 is 14 amino acids. This CDR3 reads CASSPGTGQDEQFF. DNA for the CDR3: TGTGCCAGCAGCCCGGGGACAGGGCAGGATGAGCAGTTCTTC. The full variable domain, in which reference TRBV7-3 and TRBJ2-1 provide the parts outside the CDR3, is GAGVSQTPSNKVTEKGKYVELRCDPISGHTALYWYRQSLGQGPEFLIYFQGTGAADDSGLPNDRFFAVRPEGSVSTLKIQRTERGDSAVYLCASSPGTGQDEQFFGPGTRLTVL.

The chain combines TRBV4-1 with TRBJ2-7; D may be TRBD1 (6 bases). Germline V CDR1 and CDR2: MGHRA, YSYEKL. V shed 1 base and J shed 3 bases, with 13 bases lying between them. The CDR3 length is 15 residues. This CDR3 reads CASSQVGGGYYEQYF. Here the CDR3 DNA reads TGCGCCAGCAGCCAAGTTGGGGGCGGCTACTACGAGCAGTACTTC.

The V call is TRBV7-2, the J call TRBJ1-2; 7 bases are a match to TRBD1. Germline lookup yields CDR1 SGHTA and CDR2 FQGNSA. The CDR3 spans 15 residues. Trimming cost V 6 bases and J 8 bases; bases outside gene matches: 15. The CDR3 here is CASSQRMEGALGYTF. In nucleotides, the CDR3 is TGTGCCAGCAGTCAAAGAATGGAGGGGGCCCTAGGCTACACCTTC.

This chain connects TRBV4-3 to TRBJ1-2, with TRBD1 identical over 10 bases. In germline, CDR1 is LGHNA, CDR2 YSLEER. CDR3 length: 19 amino acids. The V segment lost 3 bases and the J segment 4 bases; nucleotides outside the gene matches: 17. The CDR3 DNA reads as TGCGCCAGCAGCCAGACTCTCCTCCAGGGACAGGGGAATAGCTATGGCTACACCTTC. It yields the protein CASSQTLLQGQGNSYGYTF.

This sequence joins TRBV2 and TRBJ1-3; tentative D call: TRBD1 (6 bases). The CDR3 is made up of 13 amino acids. Per the germline V gene, CDR1 is SNHLY and CDR2 is FYNNEI. V dropped 8 bases and J dropped 4 bases, with 12 bases sitting between them. CDR3 DNA sequence: TGTGCCAGCGAGGCAGGGGAGGGAAACACCATATATTTT. Protein sequence: CASEAGEGNTIYF.